The 15 T cell receptor beta chains below were found in one sample sequenced in a study of blood T cell repertoires in COVID-19. TCRdb keeps only in-frame clones here, not all; method: immunoSEQ multiplex PCR. The repertoire has about 270,000 clones, approximately 86% of them found once; the top ten carry about 10%. The specimen sequenced was peripheral blood. These receptors came from a man in his forties with active or convalescent COVID-19.

This clone showed up just a few times. The chain couples TRBV19 to TRBJ1-1; 7 nucleotides agree with TRBD1. CDR3 length: 14 residues. Germline V gives CDR1 LNHDA, CDR2 SQIVND (reference sequence). Trimming took 4 bases from V and 5 from J; bases not matched to a gene: 7. The CDR3 here is CASSTWTGGTEAFF. CDR3 DNA sequence: TGTGCCAGTAGTACCTGGACAGGAGGTACTGAAGCTTTCTTT.

The chain employs TRBV5-1 and TRBJ2-3, with 10 bases lining up with TRBD2. The CDR3 covers 16 residues. Germline V gives CDR1 SGHRS, CDR2 YFSETQ. After removal of 2 bases from V and 2 bases from J, the junction contained 5 bases not matched to a gene. CDR3 bases: TGCGCCAGCAGCTTCGTAGCGGGGGGTCACACAGATACGCAGTATTTT. It specifies CASSFVAGGHTDTQYF.

This chain joins TRBV6-1 and TRBJ2-1; D not resolved. This CDR3 has 13 residues. With 1 base removed from V and 4 bases from J, the gap between germline ends came to 5 bases. Germline CDR1 reads MNHNS; CDR2 reads SASEGT. Here the CDR3 reads CASSEGRYNEQFF. The CDR3 DNA sequence: TGTGCCAGCAGTGAAGGTCGGTACAATGAGCAGTTCTTC.

The rearrangement joins TRBV19 to TRBJ1-3, with D possibly TRBD1 on 5 matching bases. In germline, CDR1 is LNHDA, CDR2 SQIVND (reference sequence). This CDR3 is built from 13 residues. V was trimmed by 7 bases and J by 4 bases, leaving 11 bases between them. CDR3 nucleotides: TGTGCCAGTACCACGGGACTCGGAAACACCATATATTTT. Protein: CASTTGLGNTIYF.

V and J are TRBV19 and TRBJ2-7, with D maybe TRBD2 (6 bases). CDR3 length: 14 amino acids. Trimming took 5 bases from V and 3 from J, leaving 14 bases between them. CDR1 is LNHDA and CDR2 is SQIVND in the germline V gene (reference sequence). The CDR3 protein is CASSPMTAGYEQYF. The CDR3 nucleotides read TGTGCCAGTAGTCCGATGACAGCGGGCTACGAGCAGTACTTC.

DNA of the CDR3: TGTGCCAGCAGCGTCGGGACTACCGGGGAGCTGTTTTTT. Its translation is CASSVGTTGELFF. The V and J genes are TRBV11-3 and TRBJ2-2; D might be TRBD2 (6 bases). The CDR3 spans 13 residues. V dropped 5 bases and J dropped 5 bases, with 9 bases sitting between them. Germline loops: CDR1 SGHNT, CDR2 YENEEA.

The genes are TRBV4-1 and TRBJ1-5, with 8 bases aligning to TRBD1. Trimming took 1 base from V and 6 from J; bases not matched to a gene: 8. This CDR3 has 16 amino acids. Germline CDR1 MGHRA, CDR2 YSYEKL. CDR3 loop: CASSQGSDRAGQPQHF. The CDR3 DNA is TGCGCCAGCAGCCAAGGGTCGGACAGGGCCGGTCAGCCCCAGCATTTT.

The chain uses TRBV6-5 and TRBJ1-3; 7 positions match TRBD1. CDR1 is MNHEY, CDR2 SVGAGI, per germline. The CDR3 spans 15 residues. Germline trimming cut 5 bases from V and 3 bases from J; bases unmatched to any gene: 7. The CDR3 here is CASSTHGTVGNTIYF. The DNA for the CDR3 is TGTGCCAGCAGTACCCACGGGACAGTTGGAAACACCATATATTTT.

The rearrangement links TRBV6-5 to TRBJ1-6; D remains unclear. This CDR3 region has 15 residues. Germline loops: CDR1 MNHEY, CDR2 SVGAGI. The ends were cut back, 8 bases at V and 0 bases at J, with 11 bases in the middle. The CDR3 reads CASSTFSSYNSPLHF. CDR3 DNA sequence: TGTGCCAGCTCGACATTTAGCTCCTATAATTCACCCCTCCACTTT.

CDR3 protein: CATSSSRWEQGHSNQPQHF. CDR3 sequence (DNA): TGTGCCACCAGCAGTTCCCGCTGGGAACAGGGACATAGCAATCAGCCCCAGCATTTT. The chain uses TRBV15 and TRBJ1-5; a possible D gene is TRBD1 (6 bases). Deletions cut 3 bases from V and 0 bases from J, with 21 bases between. Germline V gene sequence: CDR1 LNHNV, CDR2 YYDKDF (reference sequence). This CDR3 region has 19 residues.

The CDR3 loop reads CASKGQGSGELFF. CDR3 nucleotide sequence: TGTGCCAGCAAAGGACAGGGGTCCGGGGAGCTGTTTTTT. The chain recombines TRBV7-3 with TRBJ2-2; TRBD1 agrees at 9 bases. The CDR3 totals 13 residues. Per the germline V gene, CDR1 is SGHTA and CDR2 is FQGTGA. Unmatched junction bases numbered 3, after V lost 7 bases and J lost 6 bases.

This chain connects TRBV13 to TRBJ1-1; TRBD1 matches at 8 bases. Losses at the gene ends were 5 bases for V and 5 bases for J; bases not matched to a gene: 13. The CDR3 length is 16 residues. Germline loops: CDR1 PRHDT, CDR2 FYEKMQ (reference sequence). CDR3 region: CASSQAGAGGGTEAFF. The CDR3 region has the DNA TGTGCCAGCAGCCAGGCCGGGGCAGGGGGCGGGACTGAAGCTTTCTTT.

This clone has a count of ten or more. The genes are TRBV27 and TRBJ2-3, with 8 bases lining up with TRBD2. Trimming at V came to 0 bases and at J to 0 bases, leaving 5 bases not matched to a gene. CDR3 length equals 17 residues. CDR1 and CDR2 from the germline V gene are MNHEY and SMNVEV (reference sequence). The CDR3 DNA reads TGTGCCAGCAGTTTATCGAGCGGGAGCGGGAGCACAGATACGCAGTATTTT. This sequence encodes CASSLSSGSGSTDTQYF.

The rearrangement joins TRBV3-1 (or the pseudogene TRBV3-2) to TRBJ1-1; maybe TRBD1 (6 bases). CDR1 LGHDT and CDR2 YNNKEL come from the germline V gene (reference sequence). CDR3 length: 17 residues. Between the trimmed V and J ends, which lost 1 base and 1 base, there was a span of 16 bases. The CDR3: CASSQVWGRGGNTEAFF. CDR3 nucleotides: TGTGCCAGCAGCCAAGTGTGGGGGCGAGGGGGGAACACTGAAGCTTTCTTT.

The count of this clone is one. This chain uses TRBV10-2 with TRBJ2-7, with 9 bases that match TRBD1. Germline trimming cut 10 bases from V and 4 bases from J; bases unmatched to any gene: 8. The CDR3 has 13 residues. In germline, CDR1 is WSHSY, CDR2 SAAADI. The CDR3 DNA reads as TGCGCCACAGAGGGGACAGGGTCGTACGAGCAGTACTTC. It codes for CATEGTGSYEQYF.